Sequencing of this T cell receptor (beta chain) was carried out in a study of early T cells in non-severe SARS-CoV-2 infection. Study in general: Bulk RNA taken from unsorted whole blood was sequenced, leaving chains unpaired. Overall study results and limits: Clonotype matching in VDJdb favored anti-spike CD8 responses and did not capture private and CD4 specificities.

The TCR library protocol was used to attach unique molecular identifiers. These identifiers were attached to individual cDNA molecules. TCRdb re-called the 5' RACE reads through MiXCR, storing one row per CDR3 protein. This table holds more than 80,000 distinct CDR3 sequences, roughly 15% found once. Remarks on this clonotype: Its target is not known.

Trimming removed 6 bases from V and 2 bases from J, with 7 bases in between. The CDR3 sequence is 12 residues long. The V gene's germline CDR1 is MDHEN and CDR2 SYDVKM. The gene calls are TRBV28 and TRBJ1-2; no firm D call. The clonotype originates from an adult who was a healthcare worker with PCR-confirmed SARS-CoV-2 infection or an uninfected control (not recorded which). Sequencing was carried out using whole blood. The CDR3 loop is CASSYANYGYTF. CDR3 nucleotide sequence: TGTGCCAGCAGCTACGCAAACTATGGCTACACCTTC.